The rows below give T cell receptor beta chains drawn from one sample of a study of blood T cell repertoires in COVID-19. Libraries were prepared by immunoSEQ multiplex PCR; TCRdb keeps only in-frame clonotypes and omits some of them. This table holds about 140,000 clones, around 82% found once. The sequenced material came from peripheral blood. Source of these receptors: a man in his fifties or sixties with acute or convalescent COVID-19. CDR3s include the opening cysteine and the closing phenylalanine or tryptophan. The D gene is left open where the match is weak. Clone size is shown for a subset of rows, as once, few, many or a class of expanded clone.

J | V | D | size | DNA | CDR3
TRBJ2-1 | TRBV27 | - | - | TGTGCCAGCACCGCAACATCAAGCGGGTTTTACAATGAGCAGTTCTTC | CASTATSSGFYNEQFF
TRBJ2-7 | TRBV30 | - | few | TGTGCCTGGAGTCCCGGCAGGGAATTGGACGAGCAGTACTTC | CAWSPGRELDEQYF
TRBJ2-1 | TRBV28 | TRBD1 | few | TGTGCCAGCAGTTTACAGGGGGCTTATACTGAGCAGTTCTTC | CASSLQGAYTEQFF
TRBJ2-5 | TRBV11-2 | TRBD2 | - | TGTGCCAGCAGCCGTGCGGGGGTAAAAGAGACCCAGTACTTC | CASSRAGVKETQYF
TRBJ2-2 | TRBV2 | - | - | TGTGCCAGCAGTGAAGCGGAGTACACCGGGGAGCTGTTTTTT | CASSEAEYTGELFF
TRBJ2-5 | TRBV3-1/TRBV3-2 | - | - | TGTGCCAGCAGACAGGCGGGGTTGGAGACCCAGTACTTC | CASRQAGLETQYF
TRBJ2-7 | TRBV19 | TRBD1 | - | TGTGCCAGTAGTAGGACAGGGGGTACCTACGAGCAGTACTTC | CASSRTGGTYEQYF
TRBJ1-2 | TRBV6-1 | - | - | TGTGCCAGCAGTGAAGCAGTAGGACAGAGGAGTTATGGCTACACCTTC | CASSEAVGQRSYGYTF
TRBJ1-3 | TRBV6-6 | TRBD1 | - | TGTGCCAGCAGTTACGGGACAGGGGGCGCTGGAAACACCATATATTTT | CASSYGTGGAGNTIYF
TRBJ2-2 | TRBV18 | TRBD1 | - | TGTGCCAGCTCGCCCGGGACAGGGGTGAACACCGGGGAGCTGTTTTTT | CASSPGTGVNTGELFF
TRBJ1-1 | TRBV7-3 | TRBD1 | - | TGTGCCAGCAGCCGCGGGACAGGGAACACTGAAGCTTTCTTT | CASSRGTGNTEAFF
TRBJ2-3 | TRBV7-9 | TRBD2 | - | TGTGCCAGCAGCTTACTAGCGGGAGGAGAGGGTGATACGCAGTATTTT | CASSLLAGGEGDTQYF
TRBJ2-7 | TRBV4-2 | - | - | TGTGCCAGCAGTCGCGAGGGAATGGCCTACGAGCAGTACTTC | CASSREGMAYEQYF
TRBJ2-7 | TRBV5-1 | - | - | TGCGCCAGCAGCTTGTTTCTAGGCGAGCAGTACTTC | CASSLFLGEQYF
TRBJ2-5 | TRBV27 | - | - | TGTGCCAGCAGCGAGAGGACAGACGGGTGGACCCAGTACTTC | CASSERTDGWTQYF
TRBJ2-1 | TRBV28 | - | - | TGTGCCAGCAGCTCCGGGACTGATTACAATGAGCAGTTCTTC | CASSSGTDYNEQFF
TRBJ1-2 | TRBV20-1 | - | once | TGCAGTGCTATACAAACCGGGAGCTACACCTTC | CSAIQTGSYTF
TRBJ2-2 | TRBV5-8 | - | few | TGTGCCAGCAGCTTCAACACCCGAAACAACGGGGAGCTGTTTTTT | CASSFNTRNNGELFF
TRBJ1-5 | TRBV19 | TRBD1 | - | TGTGCCAGTAGGCAGGTGGGACAGGCATCCAATCAGCCCCAGCATTTT | CASRQVGQASNQPQHF
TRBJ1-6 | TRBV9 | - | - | TGTGCCAGCAGCGTAGCCTCGGGGGAAACCTATAATTCACCCCTCCACTTT | CASSVASGETYNSPLHF
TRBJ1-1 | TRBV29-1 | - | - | TGCAGCGTTGAAGGCCCAGGAACTGAAGCTTTCTTT | CSVEGPGTEAFF
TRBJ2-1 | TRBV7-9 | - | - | TGTGCCAGCAGCTTAGTAGCGGAAAGCTCCTACAATGAGCAGTTCTTC | CASSLVAESSYNEQFF
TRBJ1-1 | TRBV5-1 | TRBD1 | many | TGCGCCAGCAGCTTAACGGGACAGATGAACACTGAAGCTTTCTTT | CASSLTGQMNTEAFF
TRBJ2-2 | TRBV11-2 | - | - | TGTGCCAGCAGTCACAGCGGCTATAACACCGGGGAGCTGTTTTTT | CASSHSGYNTGELFF
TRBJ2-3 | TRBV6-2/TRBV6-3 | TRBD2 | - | TGTGCCAGCAGCCTCGAGGGGACTAGCGGGAGCGGGACAGATACGCAGTATTTT | CASSLEGTSGSGTDTQYF
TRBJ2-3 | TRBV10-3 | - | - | TGTGCCATCAGTGAGTCGAACTTTAGGGGGCGCGGGGCAGATACGCAGTATTTT | CAISESNFRGRGADTQYF
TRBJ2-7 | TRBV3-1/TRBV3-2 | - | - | TGTGCCAGCAGCCAATTGGCGGGTGACTACGAGCAGTACTTC | CASSQLAGDYEQYF
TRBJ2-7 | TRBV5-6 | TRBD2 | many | TGTGCCAGCAGCTTCCAGCGGGAAGGCGACGAGCAGTACTTC | CASSFQREGDEQYF
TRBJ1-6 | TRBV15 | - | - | TGTGCCACCAGCTGGGTGACGGGTTCGGGTCGCCGTGATTCACCCCTCCACTTT | CATSWVTGSGRRDSPLHF
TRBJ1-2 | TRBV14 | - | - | TGTGCCAGCAGCCAAGATGGCAGGGTAAACTATGGCTACACCTTC | CASSQDGRVNYGYTF
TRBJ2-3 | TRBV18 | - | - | TGTGCCAGCCACCGGGACTCCCGGCCAGATACGCAGTATTTT | CASHRDSRPDTQYF
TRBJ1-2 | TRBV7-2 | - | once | TGTGCCAGCAGCTTAGCGGTTGCTAATGGCTACACCTTC | CASSLAVANGYTF
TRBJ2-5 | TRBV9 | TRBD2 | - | TGTGCCAGCAGCGTCGGGACTAGCGGGAGGGCCTTGGAAGAGACCCAGTACTTC | CASSVGTSGRALEETQYF
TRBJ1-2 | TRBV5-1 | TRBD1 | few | TGCGCCAGCAGCCCAGGGACAGGGAGGGACTATGGCTACACCTTC | CASSPGTGRDYGYTF
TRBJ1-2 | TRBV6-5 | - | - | TGTGCCAGCCGTTTCCAGGCCAGCCATAACTATGGCTACACCTTC | CASRFQASHNYGYTF
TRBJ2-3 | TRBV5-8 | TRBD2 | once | TGTGCCACCGCGTCTAGGGCAGCGGGAGTCACAGATACGCAGTATTTT | CATASRAAGVTDTQYF
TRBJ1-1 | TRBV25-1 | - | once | TGTGCCAGCAGTGAGTCGCGGGTGAACACTGAAGCTTTCTTT | CASSESRVNTEAFF
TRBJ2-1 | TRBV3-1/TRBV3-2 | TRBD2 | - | TGTGCCAGCAGCCAAGATCCTAGCGGGAGTGCCTACAATGAGCAGTTCTTC | CASSQDPSGSAYNEQFF
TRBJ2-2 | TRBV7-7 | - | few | TGTGCCAGCAGCTTAGGACCAGGGAACACCGGGGAGCTGTTTTTT | CASSLGPGNTGELFF
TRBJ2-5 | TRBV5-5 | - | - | TGTGCCAGCAGCTTGGGGGCAGGACAAGAGACCCAGTACTTC | CASSLGAGQETQYF
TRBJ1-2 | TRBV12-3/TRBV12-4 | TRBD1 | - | TGTGCCAGCAGTCGGGACAGCGAGAAGGGCTACACCTTC | CASSRDSEKGYTF
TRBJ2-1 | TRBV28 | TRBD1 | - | TGTGCCAGCATCGGGACAGTCGACTACAATGAGCAGTTCTTC | CASIGTVDYNEQFF
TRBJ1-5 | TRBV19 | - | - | TGTGCCAGTAGTATCGACAGGACCCAACAGCCCCAGCATTTT | CASSIDRTQQPQHF
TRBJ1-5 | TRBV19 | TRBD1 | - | TGTGCCAGTACCACACAGGGGGCGAGTCAGCCCCAGCATTTT | CASTTQGASQPQHF
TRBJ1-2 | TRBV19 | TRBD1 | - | TGTGCCAGTAGTGTACAGGGGTTGGATGGCTACACCTTC | CASSVQGLDGYTF
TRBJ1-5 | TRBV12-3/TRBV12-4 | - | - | TGTGCCAGCAGCTCACAGGGTACTCAGCCCCAGCATTTT | CASSSQGTQPQHF
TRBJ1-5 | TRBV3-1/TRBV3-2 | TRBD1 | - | TGTGCCAGCAGCCAAGATGGCGGGACAGGTGGGATCAATCAGCCCCAGCATTTT | CASSQDGGTGGINQPQHF
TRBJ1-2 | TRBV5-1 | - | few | TGCGCCAGCAGCCCTTACGGGAGCCGCTATGGCTACACCTTC | CASSPYGSRYGYTF
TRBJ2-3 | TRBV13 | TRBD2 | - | TGTGCCAGCAGCCCCCAGCCGGGACTAGCGGAAACAGATACGCAGTATTTT | CASSPQPGLAETDTQYF